The 9 T cell receptor beta chains presented below share a single source sample, sequenced in a study of T-cell reconstitution after alpha-beta-depleted transplantation in children. Study-wide findings and caveats: The main origin of T-cell counts and diversity one year after transplant was newly produced T cells.

These receptors are not linked to any known antigen. The TCRbeta library was prepared with unique molecular identifiers. TCRdb ran MiXCR on the PCR reads and lists one entry per CDR3 protein. Of about 300,000 distinct CDR3 sequences listed, less than 9.5% were seen once; the top ten hold approximately 9%. The sample in question was peripheral blood, obtained 360 days after TCRalphabeta/CD19-depleted stem cell transplant. The receptor set was obtained from a female patient aged 2-10 years who had a stem cell transplant for Fanconi anemia, so the T cells may come from the graft donor.

This clonotype was detected a few times. CDR3 nucleotide sequence: TGTGCCAGCAGTGAGGCAGGGATGCGCTATGGCTACACCTTC. Translation: CASSEAGMRYGYTF. The gene calls are TRBV2 and TRBJ1-2; TRBD1 might be the D (5 bases). This CDR3 has 14 amino acids. The germline CDR1 and CDR2 sequences are SNHLY and FYNNEI. V lost 3 bases and J lost 4, with 12 bases in between.

This clonotype was counted at least ten times. J is TRBJ1-1 and V is TRBV29-1; 9 bases are shared with TRBD1. V dropped 5 bases and J dropped 5; count of bases not matched to a gene: 15. Germline CDR1 is SQVTM and CDR2 is ANQGSEA. This CDR3 is built from 16 residues. This CDR3 reads CSVPKHKQGANTEAFF. As DNA, the CDR3 is TGCAGCGTTCCTAAACACAAACAGGGGGCGAATACTGAAGCTTTCTTT.

This clonotype was counted at least ten times. This chain connects TRBV7-3 to TRBJ2-1, with TRBD2 matching 12 bases. J gave up 7 bases and V 4 bases, and 8 bases lay outside the gene matches. This CDR3 has 16 amino acids. Germline assignment: CDR1 SGHTA and CDR2 FQGTGA. CDR3 region: CASSSPLAGGNNEQFF. DNA for the CDR3: TGTGCCAGCAGCTCCCCACTAGCGGGAGGAAATAATGAGCAGTTCTTC. The whole variable domain, filled in from reference TRBV7-3 and TRBJ2-1, reads GAGVSQTPSNKVTEKGKYVELRCDPISGHTALYWYRQSLGQGPEFLIYFQGTGAADDSGLPNDRFFAVRPEGSVSTLKIQRTERGDSAVYLCASSSPLAGGNNEQFFGPGTRLTVL.

This clonotype appeared many times. The chain joins TRBV5-1 to TRBJ2-5; D remains unclear. The length of the CDR3 is 11 residues. Trimming removed 4 bases at V and 2 bases at J, with 3 bases between. The V gene's germline CDR1 is SGHRS and CDR2 YFSETQ. CDR3 amino acids: CASSHQETQYF. CDR3 DNA sequence: TGCGCCAGCAGCCATCAAGAGACCCAGTACTTC.

V and J are TRBV19 and TRBJ2-4, with 10 bases identical to TRBD2. The CDR3 is 18 amino acids. Trimming at V came to 5 bases and at J to 1 base, leaving 11 bases not matched to a gene. CDR1 and CDR2 from the germline V gene are LNHDA and SQIVND (reference sequence). CDR3 sequence reads: CASSPTSGAPKAKNIQYF. Here the CDR3 DNA reads TGTGCCAGTAGTCCTACTAGCGGGGCCCCAAAGGCCAAAAACATTCAGTACTTC.

The chain combines TRBV5-6 with TRBJ1-5; D is uncertain. V was pared by 4 bases and J by 2 bases, with 7 bases between. CDR1 SGHDT and CDR2 YYEEEE come from the germline V gene. CDR3 length: 13 residues. The CDR3 loop reads CASSPWRNQPQHF. CDR3 DNA sequence: TGTGCCAGCAGCCCCTGGCGCAATCAGCCCCAGCATTTT.

Many counts were recorded for this clonotype. The chain employs TRBV20-1 and TRBJ1-5; 9 bases align to TRBD1. The CDR3 has 14 residues. V lost 6 bases, J lost 4 bases, and 7 bases stayed unmatched. CDR1 and CDR2 from the germline V gene are DFQATT and SNEGSKA (reference sequence). In DNA form, the CDR3 reads TGCAGTGCCGGACAGGGGAGTCCAAATCAGCCCCAGCATTTT. It yields the protein CSAGQGSPNQPQHF.

Many counts were recorded for this clonotype. The chain uses TRBV2 and TRBJ2-1; D might be TRBD2 (5 bases). The V end was cut by 7 bases, the J end by 7 bases, with 11 bases between. The CDR3 is made up of 12 amino acids. The germline gives CDR1 SNHLY, CDR2 FYNNEI. The CDR3 DNA reads TGTGCCAGCACCTCCAGGAGGAATGAGCAGTTCTTC. This codes for CASTSRRNEQFF.

This clonotype was detected only a few times. The chain combines TRBV18 with TRBJ1-4, with 9 bases lining up with TRBD1. CDR1 is KGHSH and CDR2 is LQKENI in the germline V gene. CDR3 length: 13 amino acids. Trimming removed 4 bases from V and 6 bases from J; junction bases left unmatched: 0. CDR3 loop: CASSRDRDEKLFF. In DNA form, the CDR3 reads TGTGCCAGCTCACGGGACAGGGATGAAAAACTGTTTTTT.